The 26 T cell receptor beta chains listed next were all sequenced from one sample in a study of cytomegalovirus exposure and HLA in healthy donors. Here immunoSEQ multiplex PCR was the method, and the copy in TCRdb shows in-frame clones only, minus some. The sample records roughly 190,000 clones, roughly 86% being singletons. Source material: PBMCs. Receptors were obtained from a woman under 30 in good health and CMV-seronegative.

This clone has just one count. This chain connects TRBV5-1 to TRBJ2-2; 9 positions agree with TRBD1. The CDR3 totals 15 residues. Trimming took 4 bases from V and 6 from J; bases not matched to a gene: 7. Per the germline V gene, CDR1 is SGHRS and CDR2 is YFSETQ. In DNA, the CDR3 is TGCGCCAGCAGCCCGGGACAGGGAGGCGCCGGGGAGCTGTTTTTT. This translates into CASSPGQGGAGELFF.

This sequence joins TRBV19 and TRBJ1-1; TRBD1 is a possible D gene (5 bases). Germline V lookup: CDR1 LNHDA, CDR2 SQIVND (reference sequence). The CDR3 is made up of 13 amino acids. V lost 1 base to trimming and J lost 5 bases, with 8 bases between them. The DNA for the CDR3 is TGTGCCAGTAGTATAGGGAAGGGGACTGAAGCTTTCTTT. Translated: CASSIGKGTEAFF.

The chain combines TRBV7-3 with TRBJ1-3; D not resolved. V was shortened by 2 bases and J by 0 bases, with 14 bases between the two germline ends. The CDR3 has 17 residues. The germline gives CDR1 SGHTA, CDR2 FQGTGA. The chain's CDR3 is CASSLGSGAGSGNTIYF. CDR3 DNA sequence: TGTGCCAGCAGCTTAGGGTCAGGTGCTGGCTCTGGAAACACCATATATTTT.

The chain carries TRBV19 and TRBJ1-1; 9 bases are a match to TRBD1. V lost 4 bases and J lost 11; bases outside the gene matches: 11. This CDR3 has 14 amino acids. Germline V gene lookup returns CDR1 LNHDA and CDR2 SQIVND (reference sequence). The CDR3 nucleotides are TGTGCCAGTAGTACCTTGACAGGGGGATTGGGGGCTTTCTTT. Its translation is CASSTLTGGLGAFF.

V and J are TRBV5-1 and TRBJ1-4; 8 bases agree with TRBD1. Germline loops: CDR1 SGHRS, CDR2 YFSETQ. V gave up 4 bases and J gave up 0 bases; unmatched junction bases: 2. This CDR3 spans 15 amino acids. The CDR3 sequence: CASSTQGATNEKLFF. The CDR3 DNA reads TGCGCCAGCAGCACACAGGGGGCAACTAATGAAAAACTGTTTTTT. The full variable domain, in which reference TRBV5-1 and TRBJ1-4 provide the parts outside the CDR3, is KAGVTQTPRYLIKTRGQQVTLSCSPISGHRSVSWYQQTPGQGLQFLFEYFSETQRNKGNFPGRFSGRQFSNSRSEMNVSTLELGDSALYLCASSTQGATNEKLFFGSGTQLSVL.

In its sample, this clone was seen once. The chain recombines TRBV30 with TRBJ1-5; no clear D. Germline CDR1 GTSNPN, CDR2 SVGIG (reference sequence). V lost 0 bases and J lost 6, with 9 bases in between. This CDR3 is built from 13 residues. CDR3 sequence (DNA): TGTGCCTGGAGTGTAATCTTGGCTCAGCCCCAGCATTTT. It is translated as CAWSVILAQPQHF.

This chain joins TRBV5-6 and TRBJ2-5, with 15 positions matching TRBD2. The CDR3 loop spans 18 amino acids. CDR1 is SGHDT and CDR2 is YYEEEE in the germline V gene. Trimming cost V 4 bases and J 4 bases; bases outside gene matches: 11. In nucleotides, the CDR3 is TGTGCCAGCAGCGTCGGGACTAGCGGGAGGAGGCTAGGAGAGACCCAGTACTTC. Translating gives CASSVGTSGRRLGETQYF.

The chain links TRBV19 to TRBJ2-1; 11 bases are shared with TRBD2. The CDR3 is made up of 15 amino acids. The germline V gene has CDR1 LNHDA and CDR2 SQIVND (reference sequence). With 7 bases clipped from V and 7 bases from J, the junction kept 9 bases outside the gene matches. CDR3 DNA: TGTGCCAGTAAGAAGGTCCCTAGCGGGAGGAATGAGCAGTTCTTC. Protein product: CASKKVPSGRNEQFF.

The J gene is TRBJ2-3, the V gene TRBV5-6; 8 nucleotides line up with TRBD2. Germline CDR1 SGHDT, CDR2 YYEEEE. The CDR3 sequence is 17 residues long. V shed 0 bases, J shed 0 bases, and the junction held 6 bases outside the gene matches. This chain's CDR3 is CASSLGPPGGSTDTQYF. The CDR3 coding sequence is TGTGCCAGCAGCTTGGGTCCGCCGGGGGGGAGCACAGATACGCAGTATTTT. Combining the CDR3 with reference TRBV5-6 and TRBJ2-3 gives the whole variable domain DAGVTQSPTHLIKTRGQQVTLRCSPKSGHDTVSWYQQALGQGPQFIFQYYEEEERQRGNFPDRFSGHQFPNYSSELNVNALLLGDSALYLCASSLGPPGGSTDTQYFGPGTRLTVL.

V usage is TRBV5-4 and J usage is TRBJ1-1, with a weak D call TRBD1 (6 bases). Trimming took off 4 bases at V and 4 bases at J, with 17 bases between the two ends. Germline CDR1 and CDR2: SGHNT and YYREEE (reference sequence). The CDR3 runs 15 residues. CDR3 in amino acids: CASSPPTGSATEAFF. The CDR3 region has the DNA TGTGCCAGCAGCCCTCCAACAGGGTCGGCCACTGAAGCTTTCTTT.

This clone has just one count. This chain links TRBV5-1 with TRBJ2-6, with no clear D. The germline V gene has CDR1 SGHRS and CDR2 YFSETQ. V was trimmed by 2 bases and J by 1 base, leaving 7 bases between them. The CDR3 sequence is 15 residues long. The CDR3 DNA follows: TGCGCCAGCAGCTTAAAGACATCTGGGGCCAACGTCCTGACTTTC. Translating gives CASSLKTSGANVLTF.

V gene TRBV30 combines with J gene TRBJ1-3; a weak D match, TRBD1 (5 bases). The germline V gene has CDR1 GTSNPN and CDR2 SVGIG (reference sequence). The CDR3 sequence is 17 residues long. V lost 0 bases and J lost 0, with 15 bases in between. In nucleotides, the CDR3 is TGTGCCTGGAGTGTACTTAAGTGGGGCAGCTCTGGAAACACCATATATTTT. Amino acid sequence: CAWSVLKWGSSGNTIYF. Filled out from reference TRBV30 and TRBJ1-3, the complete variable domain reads SQTIHQWPATLVQPVGSPLSLECTVEGTSNPNLYWYRQAAGRGLQLLFYSVGIGQISSEVPQNLSASRPQDRQFILSSKKLLLSDSGFYLCAWSVLKWGSSGNTIYFGEGSWLTVV.

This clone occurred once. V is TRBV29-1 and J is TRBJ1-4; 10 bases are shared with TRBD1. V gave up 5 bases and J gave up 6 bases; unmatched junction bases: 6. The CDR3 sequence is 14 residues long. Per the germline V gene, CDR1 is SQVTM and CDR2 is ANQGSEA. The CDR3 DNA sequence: TGCAGCGTTTATCGGGACAGGGGAGATGAAAAACTGTTTTTT. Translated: CSVYRDRGDEKLFF.

The CDR3 coding sequence is TGTGCCAGCAGTTTTATAGCGGGAGGGCCGGCAGATACGCAGTATTTT. This codes for CASSFIAGGPADTQYF. The chain links TRBV6-5 to TRBJ2-3; 11 bases agree with TRBD2. Trimming took 4 bases from V and 4 from J; bases not matched to a gene: 7. Germline lookup yields CDR1 MNHEY and CDR2 SVGAGI. The CDR3 is made up of 16 amino acids.

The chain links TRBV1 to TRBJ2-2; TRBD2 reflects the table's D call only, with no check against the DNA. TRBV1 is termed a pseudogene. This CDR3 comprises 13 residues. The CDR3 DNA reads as TGCACCAGCGAGCGGGAGAACACCGGGGAGCTGTTTTTT. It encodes CTSERENTGELFF.

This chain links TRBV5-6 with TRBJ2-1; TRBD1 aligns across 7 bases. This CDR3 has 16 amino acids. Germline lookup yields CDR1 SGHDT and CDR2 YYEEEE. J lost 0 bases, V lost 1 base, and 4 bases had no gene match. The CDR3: CASSLLGQFSYNEQFF. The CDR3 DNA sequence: TGTGCCAGCAGCTTGCTGGGACAGTTCTCCTACAATGAGCAGTTCTTC.

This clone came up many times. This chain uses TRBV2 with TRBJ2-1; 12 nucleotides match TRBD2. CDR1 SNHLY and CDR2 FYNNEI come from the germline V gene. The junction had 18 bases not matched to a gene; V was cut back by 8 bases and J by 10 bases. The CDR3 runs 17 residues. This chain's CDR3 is CASDSRFGLAGIGEQFF. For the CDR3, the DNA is TGTGCCAGCGATAGTCGGTTCGGACTAGCGGGGATAGGGGAGCAGTTCTTC. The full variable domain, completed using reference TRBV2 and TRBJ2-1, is EPEVTQTPSHQVTQMGQEVILRCVPISNHLYFYWYRQILGQKVEFLVSFYNNEISEKSEIFDDQFSVERPDGSNFTLKIRSTKLEDSAMYFCASDSRFGLAGIGEQFFGPGTRLTVL.

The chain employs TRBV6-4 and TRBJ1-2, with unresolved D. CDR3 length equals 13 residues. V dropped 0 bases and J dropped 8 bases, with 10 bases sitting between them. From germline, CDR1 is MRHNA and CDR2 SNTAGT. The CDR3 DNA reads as TGTGCCAGCAGTGACTCGAAAGCGGGCGGCTACACCTTC. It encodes CASSDSKAGGYTF.

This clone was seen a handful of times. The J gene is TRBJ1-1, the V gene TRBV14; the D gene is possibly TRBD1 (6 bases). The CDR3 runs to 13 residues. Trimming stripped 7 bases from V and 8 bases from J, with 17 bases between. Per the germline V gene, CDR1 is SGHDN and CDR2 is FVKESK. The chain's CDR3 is CASTNQPDSEAFF. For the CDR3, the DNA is TGTGCCAGCACCAATCAACCGGACAGCGAAGCTTTCTTT.

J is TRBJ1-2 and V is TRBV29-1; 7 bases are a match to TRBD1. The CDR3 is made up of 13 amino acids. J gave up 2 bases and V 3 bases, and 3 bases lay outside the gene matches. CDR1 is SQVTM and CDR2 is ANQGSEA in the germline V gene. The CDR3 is CSVDLQGNYGYTF. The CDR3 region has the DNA TGCAGCGTTGACTTACAGGGGAACTATGGCTACACCTTC. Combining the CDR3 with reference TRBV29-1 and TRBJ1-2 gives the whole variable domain SAVISQKPSRDICQRGTSLTIQCQVDSQVTMMFWYRQQPGQSLTLIATANQGSEATYESGFVIDKFPISRPNLTFSTLTVSNMSPEDSSIYLCSVDLQGNYGYTFGSGTRLTVV.

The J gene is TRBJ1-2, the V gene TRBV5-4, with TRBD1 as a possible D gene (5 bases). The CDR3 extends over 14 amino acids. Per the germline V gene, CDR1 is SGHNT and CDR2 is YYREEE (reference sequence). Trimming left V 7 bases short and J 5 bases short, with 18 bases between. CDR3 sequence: CASGGDASGYGYTF. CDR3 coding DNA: TGTGCCAGCGGGGGGGACGCCTCTGGGTATGGCTACACCTTC.

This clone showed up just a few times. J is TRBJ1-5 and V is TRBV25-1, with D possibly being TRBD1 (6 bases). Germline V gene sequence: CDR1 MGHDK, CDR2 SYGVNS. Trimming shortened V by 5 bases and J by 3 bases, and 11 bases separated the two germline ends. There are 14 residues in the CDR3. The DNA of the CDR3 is TGTGCCAGCAGTCCCACAGGGAACAATCAGCCCCAGCATTTT. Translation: CASSPTGNNQPQHF.

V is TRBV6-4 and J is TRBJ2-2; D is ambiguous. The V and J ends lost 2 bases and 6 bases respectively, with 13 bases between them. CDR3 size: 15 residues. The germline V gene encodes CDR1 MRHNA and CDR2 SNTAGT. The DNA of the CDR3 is TGTGCCAGCAGTGACACTCCCGACACGGCCGGGGAGCTGTTTTTT. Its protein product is CASSDTPDTAGELFF.

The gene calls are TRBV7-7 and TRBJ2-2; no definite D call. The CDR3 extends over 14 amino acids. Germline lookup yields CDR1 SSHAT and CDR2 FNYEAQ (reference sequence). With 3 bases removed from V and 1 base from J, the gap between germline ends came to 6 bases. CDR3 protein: CASSFNRNTGELFF. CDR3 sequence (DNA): TGTGCCAGCAGCTTCAATAGGAACACCGGGGAGCTGTTTTTT.

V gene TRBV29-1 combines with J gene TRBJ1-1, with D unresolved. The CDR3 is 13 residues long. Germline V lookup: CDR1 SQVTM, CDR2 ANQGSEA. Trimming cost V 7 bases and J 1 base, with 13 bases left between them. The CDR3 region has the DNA TGCAGCGGTCTCCCGGCGGCGAACACTGAAGCTTTCTTT. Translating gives CSGLPAANTEAFF. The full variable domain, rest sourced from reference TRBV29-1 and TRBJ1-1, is SAVISQKPSRDICQRGTSLTIQCQVDSQVTMMFWYRQQPGQSLTLIATANQGSEATYESGFVIDKFPISRPNLTFSTLTVSNMSPEDSSIYLCSGLPAANTEAFFGQGTRLTVV.

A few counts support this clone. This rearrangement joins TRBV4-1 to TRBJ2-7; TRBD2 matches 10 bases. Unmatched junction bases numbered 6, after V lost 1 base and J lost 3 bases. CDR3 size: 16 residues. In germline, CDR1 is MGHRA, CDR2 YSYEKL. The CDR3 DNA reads TGCGCCAGCAGCCAAGGTCTAGCGGGAGAGTACTACGAGCAGTACTTC. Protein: CASSQGLAGEYYEQYF.